The sequence of this T cell receptor beta chain was determined in a study of T-cell reconstitution after alpha-beta-depleted transplantation in children. In this sample, this clonotype turned up many times. Antigen unknown. Overall study findings and caveats: Roughly two months post-transplant, alpha-beta T cells reportedly originated from several hundred graft clones that had expanded. The high TCRbeta diversity at day 60 in some patients came from surviving recipient T cells and thymic progenitors. At the one-year point after transplant, T-cell counts and TCRbeta diversity were found to come mostly from T cells that had been newly produced.

During its preparation, the TCRbeta library received unique molecular identifiers. TCRdb analysed the PCR reads with MiXCR anew, one entry per CDR3 protein. This sample has 500,000 to 650,000 distinct CDR3 sequences, with 10% to 15% found just once. The sequence was collected from a male patient younger than 18 who had a stem cell transplant for acute myeloid leukemia, so the T cells may come from the graft donor. The source material was PBMCs, mostly from graft donor cells, sampled 360 days after TCRalphabeta/CD19-depleted stem cell transplant.

CDR3 protein: CASSPQGLYGELFF. Written as DNA, the CDR3 is TGCGCCAGCAGCCCCCAGGGATTGTACGGGGAGCTGTTTTTT. The chain recombines TRBV4-3 with TRBJ2-2; tentative D call: TRBD1 (5 bases). The CDR3 sequence is 14 residues long. V lost 4 bases to trimming and J lost 7 bases, with 13 bases between them. CDR1 and CDR2 from the germline V gene are LGHNA and YSLEER.